The clone carrying this TCR beta chain has just a few counts. A library made for alpha chains picked up this beta chain off target, so its size means little. This CDR3 spans 14 amino acids. Germline V gene lookup returns CDR1 SGDLS and CDR2 YYNGEE. Trimming took off 2 bases at V and 9 bases at J, with 18 bases between the two ends. Regarding time point: sample taken at primary tumor resection. In each case, whole RNA from tumor, nontumor lung or frozen PBMC was sequenced unsorted. The approximately 77 donors had untreated early-stage non-small cell lung cancer. The data were taken from a study of spatial heterogeneity in lung cancer. Study at large: Alpha-chain sequences were consistently detected in smaller numbers than beta-chain sequences.

Every TCR cDNA molecule bore its own unique molecular identifier. TCRdb passed the 5' RACE reads through MiXCR, listing each CDR3 protein once. The sample shows approximately 11,000 distinct CDR3 sequences, roughly 3.7% of them seen only once. This sample comprised normal lung tissue next to the tumor, obtained at surgery. The receptor was derived from a male donor with early-stage non-small cell lung cancer. The chain links TRBV9 to TRBJ2-7; D unclear. The CDR3 DNA reads as TGTGCCAGCAGCGTCGACCGGATGGGCAACTTGCAGTACTTC. Translation: CASSVDRMGNLQYF.